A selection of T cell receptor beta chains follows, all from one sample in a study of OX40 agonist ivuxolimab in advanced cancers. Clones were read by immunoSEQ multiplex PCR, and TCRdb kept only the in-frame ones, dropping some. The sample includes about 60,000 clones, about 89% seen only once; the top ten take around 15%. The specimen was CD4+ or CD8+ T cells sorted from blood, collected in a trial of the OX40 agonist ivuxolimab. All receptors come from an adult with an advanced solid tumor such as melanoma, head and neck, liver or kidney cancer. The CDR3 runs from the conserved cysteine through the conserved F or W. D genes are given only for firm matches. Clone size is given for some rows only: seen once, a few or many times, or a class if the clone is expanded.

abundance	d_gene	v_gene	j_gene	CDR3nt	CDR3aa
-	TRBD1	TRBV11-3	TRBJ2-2	TGTGCCAGCCCCGGACAGGGAATCGCCGGGGAGCTGTTTTTT	CASPGQGIAGELFF
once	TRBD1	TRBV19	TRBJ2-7	TGTGCCAGTAGTAACGACAGGGGCCGAGAGCAGTACTTC	CASSNDRGREQYF
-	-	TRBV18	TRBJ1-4	TGTGCCAGCTCACCCGGCCTTGTTGAAAAACTGTTTTTT	CASSPGLVEKLFF
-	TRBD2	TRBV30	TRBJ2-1	TGTGCCTGGAGTCGGACTAGCGGGACCTACAATGAGCAGTTCTTC	CAWSRTSGTYNEQFF
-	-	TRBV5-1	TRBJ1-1	TGCGCCAGCAGTGACTCCGGGGGCCCGGTAGGTGAAGCTTTCTTT	CASSDSGGPVGEAFF
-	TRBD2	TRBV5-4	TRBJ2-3	TGTGCCAGCAGCCCTCGACTAGCGGGAGGTGTGACAGATACGCAGTATTTT	CASSPRLAGGVTDTQYF
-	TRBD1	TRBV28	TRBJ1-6	TGTGCCAGCAGTGGGCCCGGGACAGGGGGCAATTCACCCCTCCACTTT	CASSGPGTGGNSPLHF
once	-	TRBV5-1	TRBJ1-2	TGCGCCAGCAGCTTGGCAGCAGATAACTATGGCTACACCTTC	CASSLAADNYGYTF
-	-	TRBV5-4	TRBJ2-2	TGTGCCAGCAGCTTGGAGGGGTCCACCGGGGAGCTGTTTTTT	CASSLEGSTGELFF
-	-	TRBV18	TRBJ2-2	TGTGCCAGCTCACCACAGATAGGGGTGAACACCGGGGAGCTGTTTTTT	CASSPQIGVNTGELFF
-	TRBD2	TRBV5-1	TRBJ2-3	TGCGCCAGCAGCTTGGAGGGGACTAGCTATTCAGATACGCAGTATTTT	CASSLEGTSYSDTQYF
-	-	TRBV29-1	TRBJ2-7	TGCAGCGCTCAGAACAGGGCCAAGCAGTACTTC	CSAQNRAKQYF
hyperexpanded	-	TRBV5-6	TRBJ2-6	TGTGCCAGCAGCTTGCAAGCTTCCGTCTATGGGGCCAACGTCCTGACTTTC	CASSLQASVYGANVLTF
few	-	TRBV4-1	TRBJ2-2	TGCGCCAGCAGCCAGACTAGACCCGGGGAGCTGTTTTTT	CASSQTRPGELFF
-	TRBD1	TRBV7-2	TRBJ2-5	TGTGCCAGCAGCTTAGTGCGACAGGGCGTTGAGACCCAGTACTTC	CASSLVRQGVETQYF
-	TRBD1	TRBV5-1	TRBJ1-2	TGCGCCAGCAGGGCCGGGACAGGGGTCATCTATGGCTACACCTTC	CASRAGTGVIYGYTF
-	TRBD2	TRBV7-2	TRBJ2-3	TGTGCCAGCAGCTTAGATGGGACTAGCGGGGATACGCAGTATTTT	CASSLDGTSGDTQYF
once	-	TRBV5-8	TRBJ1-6	TGTGCCAGCAGCTTGGTTGCGGGGTACTCACCCCTCCACTTT	CASSLVAGYSPLHF
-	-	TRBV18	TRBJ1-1	TGTGCCAGCTCACAGAGACTCCCCGAGGGGACTGAAGCTTTCTTT	CASSQRLPEGTEAFF
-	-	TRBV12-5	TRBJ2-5	TGTGCTAGTGGTTTGACCACAGGAGAGACCCAGTACTTC	CASGLTTGETQYF
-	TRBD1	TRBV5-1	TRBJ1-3	TGCGCCAGCAGCTACGGGACAGCTGGAAACACCATATATTTT	CASSYGTAGNTIYF
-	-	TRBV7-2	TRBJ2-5	TGTGCCAGCAGCTTATCACGAGCTCAAGAGACCCAGTACTTC	CASSLSRAQETQYF
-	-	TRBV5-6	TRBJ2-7	TGTGCCAGCAGCCCCTACGGGGGGCTCCCGGGAGAGCAGTACTTC	CASSPYGGLPGEQYF
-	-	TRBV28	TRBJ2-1	TGTGCCAGCAGTTTATCCGCGGGAAACAATGAGCAGTTCTTC	CASSLSAGNNEQFF
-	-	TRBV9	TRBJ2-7	TGTGCCAGCCGGTCGGGTCTTAGTGAGCAGTACTTC	CASRSGLSEQYF
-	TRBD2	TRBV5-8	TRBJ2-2	TGTGCCAGCAGCTTGTGGGAGACTAGCTTTGGCGGGGAGCTGTTTTTT	CASSLWETSFGGELFF
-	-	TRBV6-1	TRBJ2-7	TGTGCCAGCAGGGAACAGGGTACCTACGAGCAGTACTTC	CASREQGTYEQYF
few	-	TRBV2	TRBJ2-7	TGTGCCAGCAGTGAACGGTACGAGCAGTACTTC	CASSERYEQYF
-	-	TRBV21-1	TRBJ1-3	TGTGCCAGCAGCGGACAACAGGGAGATGGAAACACCATATATTTT	CASSGQQGDGNTIYF
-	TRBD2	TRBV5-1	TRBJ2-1	TGCGCCAGCAGCACCGGGACTAGCAGCCCACGTGAGCAGTTCTTC	CASSTGTSSPREQFF
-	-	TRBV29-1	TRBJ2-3	TGCAGCACCCCAGATACGCAGTATTTT	CSTPDTQYF
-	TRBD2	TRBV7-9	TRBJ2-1	TGTGCCAGCAGCTTAACTAGCGGGACTAGTAGCGATGAGCAGTTCTTC	CASSLTSGTSSDEQFF
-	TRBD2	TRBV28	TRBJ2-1	TGTGCCAGCATCGTCGCCGGGACTAGCGGGAGGTTTGAGCAGTTCTTC	CASIVAGTSGRFEQFF
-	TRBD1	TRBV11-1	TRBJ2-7	TGTGCCAGCAGCTTACGGGACAGGGGAGGATTGGAGCAGTACTTC	CASSLRDRGGLEQYF
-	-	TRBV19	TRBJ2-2	TGTGCCAGTAATCCAGCGAACACCGGGGAGCTGTTTTTT	CASNPANTGELFF
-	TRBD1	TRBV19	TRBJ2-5	TGTGCCAGTAGTATAGGCGACAGGGGAATAGGAGAGACCCAGTACTTC	CASSIGDRGIGETQYF
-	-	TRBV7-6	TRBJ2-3	TGTGCCAGCAGACAGGAGCCCCGTCGCACAGATACGCAGTATTTT	CASRQEPRRTDTQYF
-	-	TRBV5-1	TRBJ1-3	TGCGCCAGCAGCCTCGGATCTGGAAACACCATATATTTT	CASSLGSGNTIYF
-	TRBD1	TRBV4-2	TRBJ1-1	TGTGCCAGCAGCCTAGACGGACAGGGGGCCACTGAAGCTTTCTTT	CASSLDGQGATEAFF
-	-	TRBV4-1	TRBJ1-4	TGCGCCAGCAGCCTAGGACAGATCACAACTAATGAAAAACTGTTTTTT	CASSLGQITTNEKLFF
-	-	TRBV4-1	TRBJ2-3	TGCGCCAGCAGCCAAGACCGCGGACCCACAGATACGCAGTATTTT	CASSQDRGPTDTQYF
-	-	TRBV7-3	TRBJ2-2	TGTGCCAGCAGGTTAAGTGGGGGCGCGGCCGGGGAGCTGTTTTTT	CASRLSGGAAGELFF
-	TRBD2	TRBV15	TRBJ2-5	TGTGCCACCAGCGAACTAGCGGGGTTCCAAGAGACCCAGTACTTC	CATSELAGFQETQYF
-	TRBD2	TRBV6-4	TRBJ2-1	TGTGCCAGCAGTGACTCGGAGCGGGGGTCACTGTTCTTC	CASSDSERGSLFF
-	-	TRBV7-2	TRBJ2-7	TGTGCCAGCAGCTTTAATTGGGGGAGCTCCTACGAGCAGTACTTC	CASSFNWGSSYEQYF
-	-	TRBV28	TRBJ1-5	TGTGCCAGCAGTGGACTAACAGGGAGCAATCAGCCCCAGCATTTT	CASSGLTGSNQPQHF
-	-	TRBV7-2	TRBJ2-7	TGTGCCAGCAGCTTAGTGCGAGGGCAGACCTACGAGCAGTACTTC	CASSLVRGQTYEQYF
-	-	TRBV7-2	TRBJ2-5	TGTGCCAGCAGCTTGGTAGCCCACCAAGAGACCCAGTACTTC	CASSLVAHQETQYF
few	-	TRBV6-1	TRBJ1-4	TGTGCCAGCAGCCACCGGGGTGGTGAAAAACTGTTTTTT	CASSHRGGEKLFF
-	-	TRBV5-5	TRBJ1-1	TGTGCCAGCAGCTTGGGTTCCGAAGCTTTCTTT	CASSLGSEAFF
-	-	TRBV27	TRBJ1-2	TGTGCCAGCAGTTTAAGTCCCTTCGAAGGTGGCTACACCTTC	CASSLSPFEGGYTF
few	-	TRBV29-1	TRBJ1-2	TGCAGCGTCACCGGGACGCCTGGTCAAGGCTACACCTTC	CSVTGTPGQGYTF
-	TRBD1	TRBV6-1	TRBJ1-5	TGTGCCAGCAGCAACGGGACAGCAATTCAGCCCCAGCATTTT	CASSNGTAIQPQHF
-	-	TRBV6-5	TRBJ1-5	TGTGCCAGCAGTTACGTAGTCAATCAGCCCCAGCATTTT	CASSYVVNQPQHF
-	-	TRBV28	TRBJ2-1	TGTGCCAGCAGTTCCAATAGCCGAGGCTCCTACAATGAGCAGTTCTTC	CASSSNSRGSYNEQFF
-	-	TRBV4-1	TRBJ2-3	TGCGCCAGCAGCCCGGTTGGAGTATTAGATACGCAGTATTTT	CASSPVGVLDTQYF